The rows below give T cell receptor beta chains drawn from one sample of a study of molecular identifiers for immune sequencing clone quantification. In TCRdb, the PCR reads were re-called with MiXCR into one record per CDR3 protein. The sample has fewer than 350,000 distinct CDR3 sequences; 20% to 25% are singletons. The sample consisted of naive CD8+ T cells from blood, with Jurkat cell RNA spiked in. These TCRs come from a human donor in good health. Some libraries in this study had Jurkat cell RNA spiked in. Both conserved end residues are part of each CDR3. A D gene is named only where the DNA matches it firmly. Size is omitted from some rows. Given values are once, few, many or a class for expanded clones.

CDR3,DNA,D,J,V,size
CASSSGRSGNEQYF,TGTGCCAGCAGCTCCGGCCGGTCAGGAAACGAGCAGTACTTC,NA,TRBJ2-7,TRBV9,many
CASTILGDRGQETQYF,TGTGCCAGCACCATCCTTGGCGACAGGGGACAAGAGACCCAGTACTTC,TRBD1,TRBJ2-5,TRBV13,many
CASSPRQGLIFYEQYF,TGTGCCAGCAGCCCACGACAGGGCTTGATTTTCTACGAGCAGTACTTC,TRBD1,TRBJ2-7,TRBV7-2,many
CASSASPIGYSNQPQHF,TGTGCCAGCAGCGCCAGTCCGATCGGGTATAGCAATCAGCCCCAGCATTTT,NA,TRBJ1-5,TRBV9,many
CASSQTSGQETQYF,TGTGCCAGCAGCCAAACGTCGGGGCAAGAGACCCAGTACTTC,NA,TRBJ2-5,TRBV7-9,many
CSVKDREVVETQYF,TGCAGCGTCAAGGACAGGGAAGTCGTGGAGACCCAGTACTTC,TRBD1,TRBJ2-5,TRBV29-1,many
CASRQQGNTDTQYF,TGCGCCAGCAGACAACAGGGGAACACAGATACGCAGTATTTT,TRBD1,TRBJ2-3,TRBV4-1,many
CSAESGEGGFRAQYF,TGCAGCGCTGAAAGCGGAGAAGGGGGTTTCAGGGCCCAGTACTTT,NA,TRBJ2-5,TRBV29-1,NA
CASSRSSGELFF,TGTGCCAGCAGTCGGTCTAGCGGGGAGCTGTTTTTT,NA,TRBJ2-2,TRBV6-4,NA
CASSSVGLQVYEQYF,TGTGCCAGCAGCTCCGTAGGGCTCCAGGTCTACGAGCAGTACTTC,NA,TRBJ2-7,TRBV6-5,NA
CASSLSSLAGGYEQYF,TGTGCCAGCAGTTTATCGAGTCTAGCGGGAGGTTACGAGCAGTACTTC,TRBD2,TRBJ2-7,TRBV27,many
CATGTSGYTPEYF,TGTGCCACCGGCACTAGCGGTTATACCCCTGAGTACTTC,TRBD2,TRBJ2-7,TRBV15,NA
CASSSLAPEQYF,TGTGCCAGCAGCTCACTAGCACCCGAGCAGTACTTC,NA,TRBJ2-7,TRBV7-9,NA
CASSGGGNQPQHF,TGTGCCAGCTCGGGGGGAGGCAATCAGCCCCAGCATTTT,NA,TRBJ1-5,TRBV13,many
CASSPRDRVAKNIQYF,TGCGCCAGCAGCCCCCGGGACAGAGTAGCCAAAAACATTCAGTACTTC,TRBD1,TRBJ2-4,TRBV4-3,many
CASSPEIRVRLSNTEAFF,TGTGCCAGCTCACCAGAAATCCGGGTTCGGCTATCCAACACTGAAGCTTTCTTT,NA,TRBJ1-1,TRBV18,NA
CASSESGGPSYEQYF,TGTGCCAGCAGCGAGAGCGGGGGGCCCTCCTACGAGCAGTACTTC,TRBD2,TRBJ2-7,TRBV9,many
CASSYSPLAGARTGELFF,TGTGCCAGCAGTTACTCCCCCTTAGCGGGAGCTCGCACCGGGGAGCTGTTTTTT,TRBD2,TRBJ2-2,TRBV6-6,many
CASSSGQGKSYEQYF,TGTGCCAGCAGTTCCGGACAGGGGAAATCCTACGAGCAGTACTTC,TRBD1,TRBJ2-7,TRBV13,many
CAWRFSGSQETRYF,TGTGCCTGGAGGTTTAGCGGATCCCAAGAGACCCGGTACTTC,NA,TRBJ2-5,TRBV30,NA
CASSFGPSGGDTQYF,TGTGCCAGCAGTTTTGGTCCTAGCGGGGGAGATACGCAGTATTTT,TRBD2,TRBJ2-3,TRBV27,few
CATSRGWATGVTDTQYF,TGTGCCACCAGCAGAGGGTGGGCGACAGGGGTAACAGATACGCAGTATTTT,TRBD1,TRBJ2-3,TRBV15,NA